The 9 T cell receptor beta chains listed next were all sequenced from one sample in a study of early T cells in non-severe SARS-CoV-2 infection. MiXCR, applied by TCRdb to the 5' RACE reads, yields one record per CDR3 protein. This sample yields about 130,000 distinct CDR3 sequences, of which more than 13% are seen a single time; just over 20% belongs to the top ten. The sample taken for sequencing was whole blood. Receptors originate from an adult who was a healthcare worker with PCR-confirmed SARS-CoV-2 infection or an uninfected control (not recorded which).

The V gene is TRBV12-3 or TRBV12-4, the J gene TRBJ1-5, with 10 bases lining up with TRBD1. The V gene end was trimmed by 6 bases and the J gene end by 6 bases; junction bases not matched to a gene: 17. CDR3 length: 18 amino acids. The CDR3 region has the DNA TGTGCCAGCAGGTCCGGCCTTATCGGGACAGGGGCCAGTCAGCCCCAGCATTTT. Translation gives CASRSGLIGTGASQPQHF.

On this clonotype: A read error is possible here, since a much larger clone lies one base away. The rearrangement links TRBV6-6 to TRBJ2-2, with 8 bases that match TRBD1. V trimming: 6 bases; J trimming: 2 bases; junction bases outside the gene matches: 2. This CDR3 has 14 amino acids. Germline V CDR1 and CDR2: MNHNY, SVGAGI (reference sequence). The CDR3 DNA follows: TGTGCCAGCAGGACAGGGGACAACACCGGGGAGCTGTTTTTT. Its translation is CASRTGDNTGELFF.

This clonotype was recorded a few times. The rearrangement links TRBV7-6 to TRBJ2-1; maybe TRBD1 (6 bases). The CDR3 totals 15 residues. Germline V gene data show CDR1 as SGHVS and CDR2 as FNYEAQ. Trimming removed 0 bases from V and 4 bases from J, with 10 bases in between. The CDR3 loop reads CASSLAVGAYNEQFF. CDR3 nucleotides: TGTGCCAGCAGCTTAGCGGTGGGGGCTTACAATGAGCAGTTCTTC.

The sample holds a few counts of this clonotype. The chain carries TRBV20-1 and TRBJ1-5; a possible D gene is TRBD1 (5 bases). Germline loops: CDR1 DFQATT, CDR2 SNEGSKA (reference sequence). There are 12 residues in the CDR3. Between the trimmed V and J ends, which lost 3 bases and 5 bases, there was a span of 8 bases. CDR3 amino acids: CSASDSYQPQHF. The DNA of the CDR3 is TGCAGTGCTAGTGACAGTTATCAGCCCCAGCATTTT.

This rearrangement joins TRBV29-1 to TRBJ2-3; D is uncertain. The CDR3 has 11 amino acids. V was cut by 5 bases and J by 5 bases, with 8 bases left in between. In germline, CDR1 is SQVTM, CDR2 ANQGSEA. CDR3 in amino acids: CSVLLGDTQYF. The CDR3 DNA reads TGCAGCGTTTTACTCGGAGATACGCAGTATTTT.

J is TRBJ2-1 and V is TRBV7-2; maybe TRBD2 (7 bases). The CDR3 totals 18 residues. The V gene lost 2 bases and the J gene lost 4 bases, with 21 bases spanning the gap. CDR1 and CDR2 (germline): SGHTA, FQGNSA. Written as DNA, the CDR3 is TGTGCCAGCAGCTTACCGGGGGGCGGGTTTAAAGGATACAATGAGCAGTTCTTC. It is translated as CASSLPGGGFKGYNEQFF.

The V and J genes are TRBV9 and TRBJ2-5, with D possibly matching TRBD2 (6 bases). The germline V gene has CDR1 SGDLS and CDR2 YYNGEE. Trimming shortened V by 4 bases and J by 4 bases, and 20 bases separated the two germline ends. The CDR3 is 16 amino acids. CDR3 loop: CASSPGGTDGGETQYF. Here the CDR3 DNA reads TGTGCCAGCAGCCCCGGCGGGACTGATGGGGGAGAGACCCAGTACTTC.

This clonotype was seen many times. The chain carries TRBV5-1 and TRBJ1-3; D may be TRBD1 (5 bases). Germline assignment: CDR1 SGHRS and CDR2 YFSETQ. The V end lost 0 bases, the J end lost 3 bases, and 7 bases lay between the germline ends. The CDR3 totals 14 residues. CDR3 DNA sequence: TGCGCCAGCAGCTTGGGGGACGGTGGAAACACCATATATTTT. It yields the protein CASSLGDGGNTIYF.

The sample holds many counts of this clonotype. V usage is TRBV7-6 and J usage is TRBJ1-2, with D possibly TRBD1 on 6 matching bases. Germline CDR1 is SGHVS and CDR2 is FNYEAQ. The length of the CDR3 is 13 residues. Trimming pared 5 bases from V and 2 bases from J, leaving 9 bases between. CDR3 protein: CASSPQGNYGYTF. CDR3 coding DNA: TGTGCCAGCAGCCCCCAGGGGAACTATGGCTACACCTTC.